The 28 T cell receptor beta chains below were found in one sample sequenced in a study of T-cell reconstitution after alpha-beta-depleted transplantation in children. Researchers prepared the TCRbeta library using unique molecular identifiers, the study reports. TCRdb fed the PCR reads into MiXCR, producing one record per CDR3 protein. The sample holds some 590,000 distinct CDR3 sequences; roughly a tenth are singletons and the top ten take less than 5%. Sequenced material: PBMCs from the stem cell graft donor, taken from the stem cell graft. Every receptor here comes from a human donor who donated a stem cell graft to a child with acute myeloid leukemia.

This CDR3 is CSPTRSGRREQYF. The CDR3 bases are TGCAGCCCTACTCGTAGCGGGAGGAGGGAGCAGTACTTC. The chain uses TRBV20-1 and TRBJ2-7, with TRBD2 matching 10 bases. The CDR3 extends over 13 amino acids. CDR1 is DFQATT and CDR2 is SNEGSKA in the germline V gene (reference sequence).

The table lists this clonotype with a few counts. This sequence joins TRBV3-1 and TRBJ2-5; D unclear. The ends were cut back, 3 bases at V and 2 bases at J, with 10 bases in the middle. The CDR3 consists of 14 residues. Germline V gene sequence: CDR1 LGHDT, CDR2 YNNKEL (reference sequence). DNA for the CDR3: TGTGCCAGCAGCCAGAGGAACGAACAAGAGACCCAGTACTTC. Translation: CASSQRNEQETQYF.

This clonotype was found many times. The rearrangement links TRBV12-3 or TRBV12-4 to TRBJ2-5, with a tentative D call TRBD1 (6 bases). Trimming pared 7 bases from V and 4 bases from J, leaving 13 bases between. The CDR3 runs 13 residues. The CDR3 DNA sequence: TGTGCCAGCACCCCTCCAGGGGTAGAGACCCAGTACTTC. It codes for CASTPPGVETQYF.

The chain combines TRBV2 with TRBJ2-4, with D perhaps matching TRBD1 or TRBD2 (6 bases each). Trimming pared 6 bases from V and 7 bases from J, leaving 19 bases between. CDR1 is SNHLY and CDR2 is FYNNEI in the germline V gene. The CDR3 runs 15 residues. This chain's CDR3 is CASRTGSAGWNIQYF. In DNA form, the CDR3 reads TGTGCCAGCAGGACAGGTTCCGCGGGATGGAACATTCAGTACTTC.

V is TRBV6-1 and J is TRBJ2-7, with D possibly being TRBD2 (6 bases). Germline CDR1 MNHNS, CDR2 SASEGT. This CDR3 is built from 15 residues. The V gene lost 5 bases and the J gene lost 7 bases, with 21 bases spanning the gap. The CDR3 DNA reads as TGTGCCAGCAGTAAACGACTAGGTGGGGACCCGGAGCAGTACTTC. Amino acids: CASSKRLGGDPEQYF.

This chain uses TRBV4-2 with TRBJ2-3, with D tentatively TRBD1 or TRBD2 (7 bases each). V was clipped by 1 base and J by 5 bases, with 10 bases between them. The CDR3 totals 14 residues. Germline-derived CDR1 and CDR2 are LGHNA and YNFKEQ. The CDR3 DNA reads TGTGCCAGCAGCCAAGCAGGGGGGGTAGATACGCAGTATTTT. This codes for CASSQAGGVDTQYF.

This clonotype was counted at least ten times. The chain is built from TRBV7-2 and TRBJ2-3; tentative D call: TRBD2 (5 bases). Looked up from germline, CDR1 is SGHTA and CDR2 is FQGNSA. The CDR3 is 16 amino acids. Trimming took off 0 bases at V and 6 bases at J, with 16 bases between the two ends. This CDR3 reads CASSLAALARFDTQYF. For the CDR3, the DNA is TGTGCCAGCAGCTTAGCGGCGCTAGCAAGGTTCGATACGCAGTATTTT.

The chain recombines TRBV7-9 with TRBJ2-1; the match to TRBD1 covers 10 bases. This CDR3 is built from 15 residues. V lost 4 bases and J lost 7; bases outside the gene matches: 7. Germline lookup yields CDR1 SEHNR and CDR2 FQNEAQ (reference sequence). This chain's CDR3 is CASSSRTGGRNEQFF. The CDR3 coding sequence is TGTGCCAGCAGCTCCCGGACAGGGGGTAGGAATGAGCAGTTCTTC.

This clonotype was recorded at least ten times. This rearrangement joins TRBV7-2 to TRBJ1-5; 7 bases fit TRBD1. Looked up from germline, CDR1 is SGHTA and CDR2 is FQGNSA. V was clipped by 1 base and J by 9 bases; unmatched bases: 9. The CDR3 contains 15 residues. CDR3 region: CASSLDGQVMGPQHF. The CDR3 region has the DNA TGTGCCAGCAGCTTAGATGGACAGGTGATGGGGCCCCAGCATTTT.

The V call is TRBV20-1, the J call TRBJ2-7; 7 bases line up with TRBD2. Germline assignment: CDR1 DFQATT and CDR2 SNEGSKA (reference sequence). Trimming at V came to 3 bases and at J to 3 bases, leaving 14 bases not matched to a gene. This CDR3 contains 16 residues. CDR3 sequence reads: CSARSMAASGFYEQYF. CDR3 sequence (DNA): TGCAGTGCTAGGTCAATGGCGGCTAGCGGTTTCTACGAGCAGTACTTC.

This clonotype was seen many times. The chain recombines TRBV7-2 with TRBJ2-5; TRBD2 might be the D (5 bases). Germline lookup yields CDR1 SGHTA and CDR2 FQGNSA. The V end lost 3 bases, the J end lost 4 bases, and 15 bases lay between the germline ends. The CDR3 is 15 amino acids. CDR3 residues: CASSFEGVPPETQYF. CDR3 in DNA: TGTGCCAGCAGCTTTGAGGGAGTGCCCCCAGAGACCCAGTACTTC.

J is TRBJ2-7 and V is TRBV6-5, with no clear D. CDR3 size: 10 residues. Germline V gene lookup returns CDR1 MNHEY and CDR2 SVGAGI. V was shortened by 7 bases and J by 7 bases, with 8 bases between the two germline ends. The CDR3 coding sequence is TGTGCCAGCACCAAGAAAGAGCAGTACTTC. It encodes CASTKKEQYF.

The CDR3 sequence: CATHLRRQGEQFF. Written as DNA, the CDR3 is TGTGCCACCCACTTAAGGCGTCAGGGAGAGCAGTTCTTC. This chain uses TRBV6-2 or TRBV6-3 with TRBJ2-1, with a possible D match to TRBD1 (5 bases). Germline lookup yields CDR1 MNHEY and CDR2 SVGEGT. V lost 10 bases, J lost 10 bases, and 20 bases lay in between. CDR3 length equals 13 residues.

The CDR3 DNA reads as TGTGCCAGCAGACCAAGGGTCTCCCGAGAGACCCAGTACTTC. Amino acids: CASRPRVSRETQYF. V and J are TRBV2 and TRBJ2-5, with D unresolved. Germline loops: CDR1 SNHLY, CDR2 FYNNEI. The CDR3 totals 14 residues. Trimming cost V 6 bases and J 4 bases, with 15 bases left between them. Looking up the rest from reference TRBV2 and TRBJ2-5 gives the full variable domain: EPEVTQTPSHQVTQMGQEVILRCVPISNHLYFYWYRQILGQKVEFLVSFYNNEISEKSEIFDDQFSVERPDGSNFTLKIRSTKLEDSAMYFCASRPRVSRETQYFGPGTRLLVL.

This clonotype was seen only a few times. The V gene is TRBV15, the J gene TRBJ2-3; D ambiguous. Germline CDR1 and CDR2: LNHNV and YYDKDF (reference sequence). Trimming stripped 0 bases from V and 5 bases from J, with 6 bases between. This CDR3 is 13 amino acids long. Here the CDR3 reads CATSREFGDTQYF. In DNA form, the CDR3 reads TGTGCCACCAGCAGAGAGTTCGGAGATACGCAGTATTTT.

In its sample, this clonotype was seen a few times. The genes are TRBV7-2 and TRBJ2-1, with D possibly TRBD2 on 7 matching bases. Germline CDR1 SGHTA, CDR2 FQGNSA. The CDR3 is 12 amino acids. Deletions cut 3 bases from V and 11 bases from J, with 11 bases between. CDR3 bases: TGTGCCAGCAGCTTTAACGGGGGGCAGCAGTTCTTC. Protein sequence: CASSFNGGQQFF.

The rearrangement links TRBV5-1 to TRBJ2-5; TRBD2 agrees at 10 bases. After removal of 2 bases from V and 5 bases from J, the junction contained 6 bases not matched to a gene. CDR1 is SGHRS, CDR2 YFSETQ, per germline. The CDR3 contains 15 residues. The CDR3 region has the DNA TGCGCCAGCAGCTTCGGACTAGCGGCCGTGGAGACCCAGTACTTC. Translation gives CASSFGLAAVETQYF.

The chain employs TRBV27 and TRBJ2-3; D is unresolved. The CDR3 spans 15 residues. The germline CDR1 and CDR2 sequences are MNHEY and SMNVEV (reference sequence). Trimming left V 2 bases short and J 4 bases short, with 13 bases between. For the CDR3, the DNA is TGTGCCAGCAGTTTACGAGTTCTCACCCCAGATACGCAGTATTTT. Translated, it gives CASSLRVLTPDTQYF.

This clonotype was picked up many times. The CDR3 coding sequence is TGTGCCATCAGTGAGACAAGCCTGAATGAGCAGTTCTTC. Encoded protein: CAISETSLNEQFF. The chain links TRBV10-3 to TRBJ2-1, with no clear D. The germline V gene encodes CDR1 ENHRY and CDR2 SYGVKD. The CDR3 is 13 amino acids. V dropped 2 bases and J dropped 7 bases, with 9 bases sitting between them.

The rearrangement uses TRBV30 and TRBJ1-2, with D possibly being TRBD1 (5 bases). Germline CDR1 is GTSNPN and CDR2 is SVGIG (reference sequence). Trimming removed 4 bases from V and 2 bases from J, with 14 bases in between. CDR3 length: 14 amino acids. The chain's CDR3 is CAWKGRGVNYGYTF. The CDR3 nucleotides read TGTGCCTGGAAGGGGAGAGGGGTCAACTATGGCTACACCTTC. Filled out from reference TRBV30 and TRBJ1-2, the complete variable domain reads SQTIHQWPATLVQPVGSPLSLECTVEGTSNPNLYWYRQAAGRGLQLLFYSVGIGQISSEVPQNLSASRPQDRQFILSSKKLLLSDSGFYLCAWKGRGVNYGYTFGSGTRLTVV.

V usage is TRBV5-1 and J usage is TRBJ1-1, with 7 nucleotides matching TRBD1. V shed 4 bases, J shed 6 bases, and the junction held 9 bases outside the gene matches. This CDR3 comprises 14 residues. CDR1 and CDR2 from the germline V gene are SGHRS and YFSETQ. CDR3 DNA: TGCGCCAGCAGCACGGGGACAGCGAGGCCTGAAGCTTTCTTT. Its translation is CASSTGTARPEAFF. Combining the CDR3 with reference TRBV5-1 and TRBJ1-1 gives the whole variable domain KAGVTQTPRYLIKTRGQQVTLSCSPISGHRSVSWYQQTPGQGLQFLFEYFSETQRNKGNFPGRFSGRQFSNSRSEMNVSTLELGDSALYLCASSTGTARPEAFFGQGTRLTVV.

A few counts support this clonotype. The gene calls are TRBV20-1 and TRBJ1-5; D call uncertain. The V gene lost 7 bases and the J gene lost 1 base, with 17 bases spanning the gap. CDR1 is DFQATT, CDR2 SNEGSKA, per germline (reference sequence). This CDR3 has 15 amino acids. The CDR3 sequence: CSESMGGVSNQPQHF. The CDR3 DNA sequence: TGCAGTGAAAGTATGGGAGGTGTAAGCAATCAGCCCCAGCATTTT.

The sample holds a few counts of this clonotype. This chain connects TRBV11-2 to TRBJ1-6; D gene unclear. CDR1 is SGHAT, CDR2 FQNNGV, per germline. The V end lost 2 bases, the J end lost 0 bases, and 8 bases lay between the germline ends. This CDR3 comprises 16 residues. CDR3 residues: CASSLRLSSYNSPLHF. The CDR3 DNA reads as TGTGCCAGCAGCTTACGTTTAAGCTCCTATAATTCACCCCTCCACTTT.

This clonotype was counted a few times. The chain combines TRBV29-1 with TRBJ2-1; tentatively, D is TRBD2 (6 bases). Germline CDR1 is SQVTM and CDR2 is ANQGSEA. The CDR3 runs 13 residues. CDR3: CTSSSGRDNEQFF. The DNA of the CDR3 is TGCACCTCTTCAAGCGGGCGCGACAATGAGCAGTTCTTC.

This clonotype was recorded a few times. The V gene is TRBV11-2, the J gene TRBJ2-1; D unclear. Germline V gene lookup returns CDR1 SGHAT and CDR2 FQNNGV. The V end was cut by 2 bases, the J end by 5 bases, with 10 bases between. The CDR3 has 14 residues. CDR3 amino acids: CASSLLTTNNEQFF. In DNA form, the CDR3 reads TGTGCCAGCAGCTTATTAACGACGAACAATGAGCAGTTCTTC.

This clonotype has ten or more counts. The V and J genes are TRBV6-2 or TRBV6-3 and TRBJ2-1, with TRBD2 matching 12 bases. Germline trimming cut 2 bases from V and 1 base from J; bases unmatched to any gene: 9. The germline V gene has CDR1 MNHEY and CDR2 SVGEGT. The length of the CDR3 is 19 residues. In DNA form, the CDR3 reads TGTGCCAGCAGTTACCCCGGACTAGCGGGATCCTGGTCCTACAATGAGCAGTTCTTC. Translated: CASSYPGLAGSWSYNEQFF.

As to this clonotype: A junction boundary mismatches the germline segment, possibly from a read error. The CDR3 DNA sequence: TGTGCCAGCAGTTATGGGCCCATCCGCACCGATACGCAGTATTTT. Translation gives CASSYGPIRTDTQYF. The chain uses TRBV27 and TRBJ2-3, with D unclear. The CDR3 length is 15 residues. Looked up from germline, CDR1 is MNHEY and CDR2 is SMNVEV (reference sequence).

The sample holds a few counts of this clonotype. This rearrangement joins TRBV28 to TRBJ2-2; 10 bases match TRBD2. Germline V CDR1 and CDR2: MDHEN, SYDVKM. V lost 9 bases and J lost 3; bases outside the gene matches: 7. The CDR3 covers 15 residues. The DNA for the CDR3 is TGTGCCAGTAAAGGAAGCGGGAGGGACACCGGGGAGCTGTTTTTT. Protein product: CASKGSGRDTGELFF.